This T cell receptor beta chain stems from a study of blood T cell repertoires in COVID-19. Participants spanned ages roughly 18 to 95 years and resided in roughly 22 US areas. Exposed volunteers were people who met a COVID-19 case within 2 weeks before study entry. Source study methods: It was from reference gene primer amplification that nucleated cell counts were estimated. The method was immunoSEQ multiplex PCR; TCRdb's version includes in-frame clones alone and lacks a portion of them. That table is the source of V, J and clone size, and D and trimming were worked out from the DNA. In the table there are roughly 380,000 clones, roughly 86% of which are singletons. V shed 4 bases and J shed 7 bases, with 26 bases lying between them. The germline V gene encodes CDR1 MDHEN and CDR2 SYDVKM. This CDR3 has 18 amino acids.

The source is a woman younger than 45 who had been exposed to COVID-19. The sample consisted of PBMCs or T cells enriched from blood (not recorded which). The chain couples TRBV28 to TRBJ2-1, with D possibly matching TRBD2 (6 bases). CDR3 in DNA: TGTGCCAGCAGTTCCTTACTACCTCGGGGGTTCGATGGGAATGAGCAGTTCTTC. As protein: CASSSLLPRGFDGNEQFF. The full variable domain, rest sourced from reference TRBV28 and TRBJ2-1, is DVKVTQSSRYLVKRTGEKVFLECVQDMDHENMFWYRQDPGLGLRLIYFSYDVKMKEKGDIPEGYSVSREKKERFSLILESASTNQTSMYLCASSSLLPRGFDGNEQFFGPGTRLTVL.